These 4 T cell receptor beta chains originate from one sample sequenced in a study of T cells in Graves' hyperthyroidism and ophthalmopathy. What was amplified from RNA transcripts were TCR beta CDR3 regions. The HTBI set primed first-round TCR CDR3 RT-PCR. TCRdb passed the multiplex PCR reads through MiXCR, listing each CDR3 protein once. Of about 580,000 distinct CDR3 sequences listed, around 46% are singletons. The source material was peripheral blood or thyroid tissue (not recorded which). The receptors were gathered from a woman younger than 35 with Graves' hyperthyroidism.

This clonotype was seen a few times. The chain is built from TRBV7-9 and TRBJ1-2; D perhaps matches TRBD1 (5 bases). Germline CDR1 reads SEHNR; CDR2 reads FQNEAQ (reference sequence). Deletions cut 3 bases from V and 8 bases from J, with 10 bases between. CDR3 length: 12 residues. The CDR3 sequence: CASSFGTSGYTF. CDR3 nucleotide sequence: TGTGCCAGCAGCTTCGGGACTAGCGGCTACACCTTC.

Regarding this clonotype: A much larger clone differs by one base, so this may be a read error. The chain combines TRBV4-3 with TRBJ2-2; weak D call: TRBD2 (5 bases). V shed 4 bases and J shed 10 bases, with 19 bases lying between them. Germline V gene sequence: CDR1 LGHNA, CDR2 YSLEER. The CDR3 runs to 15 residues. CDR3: CASSPRKGVAQELFF. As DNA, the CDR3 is TGCGCCAGCAGCCCGAGGAAGGGAGTAGCGCAGGAGCTGTTTTTT.

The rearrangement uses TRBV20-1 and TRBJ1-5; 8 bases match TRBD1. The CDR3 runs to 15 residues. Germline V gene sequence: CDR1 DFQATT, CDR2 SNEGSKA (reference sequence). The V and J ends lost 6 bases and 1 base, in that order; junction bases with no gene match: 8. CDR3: CSAERTGISNQPQHF. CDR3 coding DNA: TGCAGTGCGGAAAGGACAGGGATAAGCAATCAGCCCCAGCATTTT.

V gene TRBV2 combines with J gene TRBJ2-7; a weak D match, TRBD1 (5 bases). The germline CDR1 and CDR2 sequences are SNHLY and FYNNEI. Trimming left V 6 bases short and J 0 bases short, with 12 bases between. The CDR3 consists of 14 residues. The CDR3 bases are TGTGCCAGCAGGCCAGAGACAGTCTCCTACGAGCAGTACTTC. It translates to CASRPETVSYEQYF.